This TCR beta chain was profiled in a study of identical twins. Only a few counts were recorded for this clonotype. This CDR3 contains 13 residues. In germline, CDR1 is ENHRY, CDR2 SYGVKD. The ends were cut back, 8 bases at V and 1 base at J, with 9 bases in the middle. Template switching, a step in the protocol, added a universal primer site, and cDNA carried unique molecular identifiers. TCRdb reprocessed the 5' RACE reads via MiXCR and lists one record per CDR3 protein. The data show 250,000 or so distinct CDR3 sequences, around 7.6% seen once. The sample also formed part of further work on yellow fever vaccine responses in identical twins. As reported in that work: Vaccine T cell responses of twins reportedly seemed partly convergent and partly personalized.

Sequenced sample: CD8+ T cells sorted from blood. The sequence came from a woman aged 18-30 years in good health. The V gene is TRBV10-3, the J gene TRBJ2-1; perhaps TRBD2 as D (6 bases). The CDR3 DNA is TGTGCCATCGCGGAGGGTTCCTACAATGAGCAGTTCTTC. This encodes CAIAEGSYNEQFF.